These 8 T cell receptor beta chains came from one sample sequenced in a study of blood T cell repertoires in COVID-19. Sequencing used immunoSEQ multiplex PCR; TCRdb keeps in-frame clones, though not all of them. The table shows some 130,000 clones, with roughly 84% occurring only once. The sequencing sample was made of peripheral blood. The receptors shown here come from an elderly woman with acute or convalescent COVID-19.

The chain couples TRBV19 to TRBJ1-5; D is uncertain. The CDR3 length is 14 residues. Germline CDR1 LNHDA, CDR2 SQIVND (reference sequence). V was clipped by 6 bases and J by 7 bases, with 16 bases between them. The CDR3 DNA is TGTGCCAGTAGGATGGCGGGGTCCCCCCAGCCCCAGCATTTT. Amino acids: CASRMAGSPQPQHF.

This clone was detected once. The rearrangement uses TRBV30 and TRBJ1-2, with D perhaps matching TRBD1 (5 bases). The CDR3 runs 13 residues. Germline-derived CDR1 and CDR2 are GTSNPN and SVGIG (reference sequence). V was pared by 2 bases and J by 5 bases, with 12 bases between. The CDR3 sequence is CAWSLTGPYGYTF. For the CDR3, the DNA is TGTGCCTGGAGTTTAACAGGTCCGTATGGCTACACCTTC.

The chain uses TRBV30 and TRBJ1-2, with a possible D match to TRBD1 (5 bases). Germline V CDR1 and CDR2: GTSNPN, SVGIG (reference sequence). This CDR3 is 12 amino acids long. The V end lost 2 bases, the J end lost 7 bases, and 11 bases lay between the germline ends. The CDR3 loop reads CAWSPGSAGYTF. The CDR3 DNA reads as TGTGCCTGGAGTCCAGGGTCGGCTGGCTACACCTTC.

About this clone itself: At one end the junction does not follow the germline gene, possibly because of a read error. V gene TRBV7-7 combines with J gene TRBJ2-5, with 10 positions matching TRBD2. The CDR3 is made up of 15 amino acids. The germline V gene encodes CDR1 SSHAT and CDR2 FNYEAQ (reference sequence). The CDR3 here is CASSFTSGVKETQYF. The CDR3 coding sequence is TGTGCTAGCAGCTTCACTAGCGGGGTTAAAGAGACCCAGTACTTC. Drawing the rest from reference TRBV7-7 and TRBJ2-5, the complete variable domain is GAGVSQSPRYKVTKRGQDVTLRCDPISSHATLYWYQQALGQGPEFLTYFNYEAQPDKSGLPSDRFSAERPEGSISTLTIQRTEQRDSAMYRCASSFTSGVKETQYFGPGTRLLVL.

This chain links TRBV3-1 (or the pseudogene TRBV3-2) with TRBJ1-1; weak D call: TRBD1 (5 bases). Between the trimmed V and J ends, which lost 4 bases and 5 bases, there was a span of 11 bases. There are 13 residues in the CDR3. Germline loops: CDR1 LGHDT, CDR2 YNNKEL (reference sequence). The CDR3 region has the DNA TGTGCCAGCAGCCTTCAGGGTTGGACTGAAGCTTTCTTT. Encoded protein: CASSLQGWTEAFF.

The V call is TRBV4-3, the J call TRBJ1-2; D not resolved. The CDR3 runs to 14 residues. The V gene lost 0 bases and the J gene lost 5 bases, with 10 bases spanning the gap. The germline V gene has CDR1 LGHNA and CDR2 YSLEER. CDR3 nucleotide sequence: TGCGCCAGCAGCCAAGATCAGGCAGGTTATGGCTACACCTTC. Residues: CASSQDQAGYGYTF.

The V call is TRBV7-2, the J call TRBJ2-2; 13 positions agree with TRBD2. CDR3 size: 16 residues. V lost 0 bases, J lost 8 bases, and 3 bases stayed unmatched. Germline loops: CDR1 SGHTA, CDR2 FQGNSA. The chain's CDR3 is CASSLAGLAGTGELFF. CDR3 DNA sequence: TGTGCCAGCAGCTTAGCGGGACTAGCGGGGACTGGGGAGCTGTTTTTT.

This clone was found once. The gene calls are TRBV7-2 and TRBJ1-4; D may be TRBD1 (6 bases). Germline assignment: CDR1 SGHTA and CDR2 FQGNSA. V was pared by 6 bases and J by 4 bases, with 12 bases between. The CDR3 covers 14 residues. CDR3 sequence: CASSFGTFNEKLFF. In nucleotides, the CDR3 is TGTGCCAGCAGTTTCGGGACATTTAATGAAAAACTGTTTTTT.